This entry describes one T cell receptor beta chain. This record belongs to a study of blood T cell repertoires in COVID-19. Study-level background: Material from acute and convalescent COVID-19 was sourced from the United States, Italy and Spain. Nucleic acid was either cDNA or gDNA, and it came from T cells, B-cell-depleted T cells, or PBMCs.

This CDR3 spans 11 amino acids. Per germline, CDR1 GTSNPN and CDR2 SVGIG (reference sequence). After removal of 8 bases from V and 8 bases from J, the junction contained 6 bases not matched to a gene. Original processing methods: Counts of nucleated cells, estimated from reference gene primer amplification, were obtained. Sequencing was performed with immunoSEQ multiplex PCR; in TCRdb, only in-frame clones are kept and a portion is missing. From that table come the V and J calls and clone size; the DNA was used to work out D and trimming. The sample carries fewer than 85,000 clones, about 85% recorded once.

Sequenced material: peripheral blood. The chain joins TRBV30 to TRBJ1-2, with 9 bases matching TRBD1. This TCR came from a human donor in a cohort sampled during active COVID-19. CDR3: CATDRGGGYTF. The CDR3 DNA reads TGTGCCACCGACAGGGGGGGAGGCTACACCTTC.